These T cell receptor beta chains were read from a single sample in a study of cytomegalovirus exposure and HLA in healthy donors. The repertoire was sequenced with immunoSEQ multiplex PCR; TCRdb's copy has only in-frame clones and lacks some. The sample has about 150,000 clones, about 70% seen once; the top ten hold 3.1%. Input material: PBMCs. The receptors were sampled from a male donor in good health and CMV-seronegative. Both conserved end residues are part of each CDR3. The D gene is left open where the match is weak. For some rows the clone size is stated as once, few or many, or as a class when expanded; others skip it.

D gene | clone size | J gene | V gene | CDR3 protein | CDR3 DNA
TRBD1 | . | TRBJ2-1 | TRBV5-6 | CASSVGQGWDEQFF | TGTGCCAGCAGCGTGGGACAGGGGTGGGATGAGCAGTTCTTC
TRBD1 | once | TRBJ2-1 | TRBV28 | CASSPGGYYNEQFF | TGTGCCAGCAGTCCAGGGGGATACTACAATGAGCAGTTCTTC
. | . | TRBJ2-1 | TRBV7-2 | CASSLSVMNNGQFF | TGTGCCAGCAGCTTAAGCGTCATGAACAATGGGCAGTTCTTC
. | . | TRBJ1-4 | TRBV7-2 | CASSPRLARGELFF | TGTGCCAGCAGCCCTAGACTGGCACGGGGGGAACTGTTTTTT
. | . | TRBJ1-5 | TRBV10-2 | CASKGGVGNQPQHF | TGCGCCAGCAAGGGAGGGGTCGGCAATCAGCCCCAGCATTTT
TRBD1 | . | TRBJ2-1 | TRBV6-6 | CASSPGQANEQFF | TGTGCCAGCAGTCCTGGACAGGCAAATGAGCAGTTCTTC
TRBD2 | . | TRBJ2-1 | TRBV18 | CASSPQRRAGVSSYNEQFF | TGTGCCAGCTCGCCACAGCGGCGAGCGGGGGTCAGCTCCTACAATGAGCAGTTCTTC
. | . | TRBJ1-1 | TRBV4-3 | CASSQDRDRGTEAFF | TGCGCCAGCAGCCAAGATAGAGATCGGGGCACTGAAGCTTTCTTT
. | once | TRBJ1-1 | TRBV5-1 | CASSLHRSAEAFF | TGCGCCAGCAGCTTACACAGGAGCGCTGAAGCTTTCTTT
. | once | TRBJ1-1 | TRBV7-8 | CASSLGKGQRGMNTEAFF | TGTGCCAGCAGCTTAGGAAAAGGACAGAGGGGGATGAACACTGAAGCTTTCTTT
. | once | TRBJ2-3 | TRBV2 | CASSERDSTFF | TGTGCCAGCAGTGAAAGGGACTCCACCTTTTTT
TRBD2 | . | TRBJ2-1 | TRBV7-8 | CASSLLTSGGNNEQFF | TGTGCCAGCAGCTTACTGACTAGCGGGGGGAACAATGAGCAGTTCTTC
TRBD1 | . | TRBJ1-3 | TRBV11-2 | CASSSRTGAGGNTIYF | TGTGCCAGCAGCTCCAGGACAGGGGCGGGGGGAAACACCATATATTTT
. | . | TRBJ1-1 | TRBV28 | CASIVGRRLRNTEAFF | TGTGCCAGCATCGTCGGACGGCGACTACGGAACACTGAAGCTTTCTTT
. | . | TRBJ1-1 | TRBV30 | CAWGQSNTEAFF | TGTGCCTGGGGACAGAGCAACACTGAAGCTTTCTTT
TRBD1 | once | TRBJ1-2 | TRBV28 | CASSSRGTVPYGYTF | TGTGCCAGCAGTTCACGAGGGACAGTCCCCTATGGCTACACCTTC
TRBD2 | . | TRBJ2-7 | TRBV11-2 | CASSLGVVGGAYEQYF | TGTGCCAGCAGCTTAGGGGTTGTTGGGGGGGCCTACGAGCAGTACTTC
. | . | TRBJ2-5 | TRBV15 | CATSRERDQGQYF | TGTGCCACCAGCAGAGAGCGGGACCAAGGGCAGTACTTC
TRBD1 | . | TRBJ2-1 | TRBV7-2 | CAAAGTGGYNEQFF | TGTGCCGCCGCCGGGACAGGGGGCTACAATGAGCAGTTCTTC
. | . | TRBJ1-2 | TRBV7-9 | CAVSPRGYTF | TGTGCCGTCTCTCCCAGGGGCTACACCTTC
. | . | TRBJ1-5 | TRBV4-1 | CASSQARGQSQPQHF | TGCGCCAGCAGCCAAGCCCGCGGCCAAAGTCAGCCCCAGCATTTT
TRBD2 | few | TRBJ2-3 | TRBV5-1 | CASSHSSGGVADTQYF | TGCGCCAGCAGCCATTCTAGCGGGGGGGTGGCAGATACGCAGTATTTT
TRBD1 | . | TRBJ1-2 | TRBV27 | CASRLGQNYGYTF | TGTGCCAGCAGATTGGGACAGAACTATGGCTACACCTTC
. | . | TRBJ1-3 | TRBV6-5 | CASSYGAAGNTIYF | TGTGCCAGCAGTTACGGGGCGGCAGGAAACACCATATATTTT
. | . | TRBJ1-5 | TRBV7-8 | CASSPWTGGGQPQHF | TGTGCCAGCAGCCCGTGGACGGGAGGGGGTCAGCCCCAGCATTTT
. | . | TRBJ2-1 | TRBV5-1 | CASSLRPGRNEQFF | TGCGCCAGCAGCTTGAGGCCAGGAAGGAATGAGCAGTTCTTC
TRBD2 | once | TRBJ2-7 | TRBV6-5 | CASSPGLADVYEQYF | TGTGCCAGCAGTCCCGGACTAGCGGACGTCTACGAGCAGTACTTC
TRBD1 | . | TRBJ1-2 | TRBV7-9 | CASSLAGTADGYTF | TGTGCCAGCAGCTTAGCCGGGACAGCGGATGGCTACACCTTC
TRBD2 | . | TRBJ2-7 | TRBV6-5 | CASSPGLAEAYEQYF | TGTGCCAGCAGCCCGGGACTAGCGGAAGCCTACGAGCAGTACTTC
. | . | TRBJ2-2 | TRBV27 | CASSFLRTNTGELFF | TGTGCCAGCAGTTTCCTGAGGACGAACACCGGGGAGCTGTTTTTT
TRBD1 | few | TRBJ1-2 | TRBV10-3 | CAISEFGQGEGYGYTF | TGTGCCATCAGTGAGTTCGGACAGGGAGAAGGGTATGGCTACACCTTC
TRBD2 | . | TRBJ2-2 | TRBV25-1 | CASSEYRGGNTGELFF | TGTGCCAGCAGTGAATATCGGGGGGGGAACACCGGGGAGCTGTTTTTT
TRBD1 | few | TRBJ1-1 | TRBV9 | CASRGTGVETEAFF | TGTGCCAGCAGGGGGACAGGGGTAGAGACTGAAGCTTTCTTT
. | . | TRBJ1-3 | TRBV28 | CASSPGVNTIYF | TGTGCCAGCAGTCCAGGGGTCAACACCATATATTTT
. | . | TRBJ2-2 | TRBV2 | CASTPGANTGELFF | TGTGCCAGCACTCCTGGGGCAAACACCGGGGAGCTGTTTTTT
TRBD2 | . | TRBJ2-7 | TRBV5-1 | CASSLEASGGTYEQYF | TGCGCCAGCAGCTTGGAGGCTAGCGGAGGGACCTACGAGCAGTACTTC
. | . | TRBJ1-1 | TRBV5-1 | CASSFRGEDTEAFF | TGCGCCAGCAGCTTCAGGGGCGAGGACACTGAAGCTTTCTTT
. | few | TRBJ1-1 | TRBV13 | CASSSASARGAEAFF | TGTGCCAGCAGCTCGGCTTCAGCCCGGGGTGCTGAAGCTTTCTTT
. | . | TRBJ2-7 | TRBV7-2 | CASSGGHPSSYEQYF | TGTGCCAGCAGCGGGGGACATCCGAGCTCCTACGAGCAGTACTTC
. | . | TRBJ1-1 | TRBV28 | CASSFGGSNTEAFF | TGTGCCAGCAGTTTTGGGGGGAGTAACACTGAAGCTTTCTTT
. | . | TRBJ1-1 | TRBV2 | CASSEISGGVNTEAFF | TGTGCCAGCAGCGAGATATCGGGGGGCGTGAACACTGAAGCTTTCTTT
. | . | TRBJ1-1 | TRBV7-2 | CASSADRDTEAFF | TGTGCCAGCAGCGCGGACAGAGACACTGAAGCTTTCTTT
TRBD1 | once | TRBJ2-3 | TRBV28 | CASSPMGQEPTDTQYF | TGTGCCAGCAGTCCAATGGGACAGGAGCCCACAGATACGCAGTATTTT
. | . | TRBJ2-3 | TRBV5-4 | CASSPGWGVAGRTDTQYF | TGTGCCAGCAGCCCCGGGTGGGGCGTGGCAGGGCGCACAGATACGCAGTATTTT
TRBD1 | . | TRBJ1-5 | TRBV10-3 | CAISDPGQGGNQPQHF | TGTGCCATCAGTGACCCAGGACAGGGAGGCAATCAGCCCCAGCATTTT
TRBD1 | . | TRBJ1-5 | TRBV5-8 | CASSRYRGPEQPQHF | TGTGCCAGCAGCCGTTACAGGGGGCCGGAACAGCCCCAGCATTTT
TRBD1 | . | TRBJ2-4 | TRBV28 | CASSGTGVAKNIQYF | TGTGCCAGCAGTGGGACAGGGGTAGCCAAAAACATTCAGTACTTC
. | . | TRBJ1-5 | TRBV28 | CASSLEDRSNQPQHF | TGTGCCAGCAGTTTGGAGGATAGGAGCAATCAGCCCCAGCATTTT
. | few | TRBJ1-1 | TRBV5-6 | CASSLVAGPLNTEAFF | TGTGCCAGCAGCTTGGTCGCAGGGCCCCTGAACACTGAAGCTTTCTTT
. | once | TRBJ2-6 | TRBV18 | CASSPSTGASGANVLTF | TGTGCCAGCTCACCCAGCACAGGTGCCTCTGGGGCCAACGTCCTGACTTTC